What follows describes a single T cell receptor (beta chain). This record comes from a study of shared T cell receptors in the human thymus. Profiled with immunoSEQ multiplex PCR; TCRdb holds only in-frame clones, not every one. Counted here are 500,000 to 550,000 clones, about 80% occurring once; the ten biggest clones make up about 0.013%. These sequences were also reported in another study, on human thymus T cells. That paper notes: Corrective cardiac surgery supplied the resected thymus tissue.

The sample was thymocytes. The clonotype comes from a boy less than two years old with a congenital heart defect.

The CDR3 coding sequence is TGTGCCAGCACCTTGATTGTAGCGGGAGGGCCATACAATGAGCAGTTCTTC. Translation: CASTLIVAGGPYNEQFF. The rearrangement uses TRBV7-9 and TRBJ2-1; 11 positions match TRBD2. Germline CDR1 and CDR2: SEHNR and FQNEAQ (reference sequence). V shed 7 bases, J shed 4 bases, and the junction held 12 bases outside the gene matches. The CDR3 is made up of 17 amino acids.